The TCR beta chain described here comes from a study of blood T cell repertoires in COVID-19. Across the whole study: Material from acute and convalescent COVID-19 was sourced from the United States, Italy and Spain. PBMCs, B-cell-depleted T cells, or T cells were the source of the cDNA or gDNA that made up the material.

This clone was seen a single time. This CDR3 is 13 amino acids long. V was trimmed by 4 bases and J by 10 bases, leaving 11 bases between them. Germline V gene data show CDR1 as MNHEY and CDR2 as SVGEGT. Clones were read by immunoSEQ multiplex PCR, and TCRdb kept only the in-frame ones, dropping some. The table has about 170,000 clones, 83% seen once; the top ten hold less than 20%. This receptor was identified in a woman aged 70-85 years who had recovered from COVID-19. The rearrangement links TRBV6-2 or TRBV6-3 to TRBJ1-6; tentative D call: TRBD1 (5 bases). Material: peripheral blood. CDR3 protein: CASSFGRGSPLHF. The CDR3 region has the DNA TGTGCCAGCAGTTTCGGCCGGGGGTCACCCCTCCACTTT.